These T cell receptor beta chains were read from a single sample in a study of T cell repertoires in cytomegalovirus infection. TCRdb re-analysed the reads in MiXCR, keeping a single row per CDR3 protein. This sample has about 230,000 distinct CDR3 sequences, with roughly 22% found just once. The sequenced material came from CD8+ T cells from PBMCs. Every receptor here comes from a human donor in good health (CMV status not recorded). Some clones in this sample may be carry-over from other donors' samples. The CDR3 runs from the conserved cysteine through the conserved F or W. The D gene is left open where the match is weak. A clone size is listed for some rows: how often the clone was seen (once, few, many), or a class if it is expanded.

d_call	clone_size	j_call	v_call	cdr3_nt	cdr3_aa
TRBD1	NA	TRBJ1-2	TRBV28	TGTGCCAGCAGTTCCCCCCGGGGACAGGGTGTCGAAAGGACGGGCGGCTACACCTTC	CASSSPRGQGVERTGGYTF
NA	NA	TRBJ1-6	TRBV4-3	TGCGCCAGCAGCCAGGCCCCCGCAGCCTATAATTCACCCCTCCACTTT	CASSQAPAAYNSPLHF
NA	NA	TRBJ1-1	TRBV5-1	TGCGCCAGCAGCTTTGACGGAGTTGAAGCTTTCTTT	CASSFDGVEAFF
TRBD2	many	TRBJ2-4	TRBV12-3/TRBV12-4	TGTGCCAGCAGTTTAGCCGAACTAGCGGGGGGCTGGGCCAAAAACATTCAGTACTTC	CASSLAELAGGWAKNIQYF
TRBD1	many	TRBJ2-3	TRBV7-2	TGTGCCAGCAGCGCTGCCCCCGGGACAGGAGAGGATACGCAGTATTTT	CASSAAPGTGEDTQYF
TRBD1	NA	TRBJ2-7	TRBV7-9	TGTGCCAGCAGCTCGCTCTCCGGGACAGGGTTCTACGAGCAGTACTTC	CASSSLSGTGFYEQYF
NA	many	TRBJ1-2	TRBV7-9	TGTGCCAGCAGCTTAAATATTGGGGATAGAGGCTACACCTTC	CASSLNIGDRGYTF
NA	many	TRBJ2-1	TRBV4-1	TGCGCCAGCAGCCAAGTACTGCTAACCTACAATGAGCAGTTCTTC	CASSQVLLTYNEQFF
NA	NA	TRBJ1-6	TRBV20-1	TGCAGTGCCCCCCCCGAAAGTTCACCCCTCCACTTT	CSAPPESSPLHF
TRBD2	NA	TRBJ2-3	TRBV18	TGTGCCAGCTCACCAGTCGCTAGCGGGGATGTAGATACGCAGTATTTT	CASSPVASGDVDTQYF
NA	NA	TRBJ2-1	TRBV2	TGTGCCAGCATCGCGGGTGGGGGCCGCTCCTACAATGAGCAGTTCTTC	CASIAGGGRSYNEQFF
NA	NA	TRBJ1-2	TRBV9	TGTGCCAGCAGCGTAGCAACAGGAGGGGACTATGGCTACACCTTC	CASSVATGGDYGYTF